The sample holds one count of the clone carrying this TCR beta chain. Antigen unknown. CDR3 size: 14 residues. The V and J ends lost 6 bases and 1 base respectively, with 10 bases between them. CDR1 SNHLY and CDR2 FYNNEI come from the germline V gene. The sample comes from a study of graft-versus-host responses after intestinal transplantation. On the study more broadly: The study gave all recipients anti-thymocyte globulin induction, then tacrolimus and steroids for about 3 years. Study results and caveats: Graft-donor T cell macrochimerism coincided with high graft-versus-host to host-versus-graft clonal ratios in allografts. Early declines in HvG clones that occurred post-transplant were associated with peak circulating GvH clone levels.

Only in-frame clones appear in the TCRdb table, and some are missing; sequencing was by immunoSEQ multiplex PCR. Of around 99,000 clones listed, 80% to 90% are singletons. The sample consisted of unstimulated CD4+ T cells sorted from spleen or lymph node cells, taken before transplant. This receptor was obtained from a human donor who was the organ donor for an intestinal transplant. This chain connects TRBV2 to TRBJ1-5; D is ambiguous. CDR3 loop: CASSGLASNQPQHF. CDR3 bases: TGTGCCAGCAGCGGGCTGGCGAGCAATCAGCCCCAGCATTTT.